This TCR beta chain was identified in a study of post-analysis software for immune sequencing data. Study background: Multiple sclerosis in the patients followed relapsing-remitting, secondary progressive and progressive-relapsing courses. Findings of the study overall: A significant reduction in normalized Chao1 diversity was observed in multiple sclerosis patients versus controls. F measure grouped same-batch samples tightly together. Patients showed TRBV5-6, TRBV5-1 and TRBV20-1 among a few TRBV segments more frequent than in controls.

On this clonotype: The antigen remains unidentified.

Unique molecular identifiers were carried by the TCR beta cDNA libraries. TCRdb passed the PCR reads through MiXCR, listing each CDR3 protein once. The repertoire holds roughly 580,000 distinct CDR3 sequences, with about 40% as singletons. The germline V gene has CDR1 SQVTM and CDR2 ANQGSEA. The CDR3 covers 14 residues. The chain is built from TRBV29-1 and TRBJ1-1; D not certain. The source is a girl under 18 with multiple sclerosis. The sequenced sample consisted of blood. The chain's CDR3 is CRGQVGSVGTEAFF. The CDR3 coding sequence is TGCAGAGGTCAAGTTGGCTCAGTGGGCACTGAAGCTTTCTTT. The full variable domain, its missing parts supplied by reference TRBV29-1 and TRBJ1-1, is SAVISQKPSRDICQRGTSLTIQCQVDSQVTMMFWYRQQPGQSLTLIATANQGSEATYESGFVIDKFPISRPNLTFSTLTVSNMSPEDSSIYLCRGQVGSVGTEAFFGQGTRLTVV.